These T cell receptor beta chains were read from a single sample in a study of blood T cell repertoires in COVID-19. Profiling relied on immunoSEQ multiplex PCR, and the TCRdb table lists in-frame clones only, not all of them. The sample yields some 59,000 clones, 81% seen once. Sequencing was performed on peripheral blood. The receptors originated from a woman aged 55 to 70 with acute or convalescent COVID-19. The CDR3 runs from the conserved cysteine through the conserved F or W. Fields, in order: V gene, J gene, CDR3 protein.

>TRBV19|TRBJ2-2
CASSIAGITGELFF
>TRBV9|TRBJ1-2
CASSPAQGVNYGYTF
>TRBV18|TRBJ2-3
CASSLLPQTDTQYF
>TRBV4-1|TRBJ1-1
CASSPTGREAFF
>TRBV7-9|TRBJ2-3
CASSIRQGADTQYF
>TRBV7-9|TRBJ2-2
CASSSLAGELFF
>TRBV19|TRBJ1-1
CASSIEATLHAEAFF
>TRBV24-1|TRBJ2-3
CATTPGHHSTDTQYF
>TRBV29-1|TRBJ2-7
CSVGQGADEQYF
>TRBV14|TRBJ1-5
CASSQVSYDQGVFNQPQHF
>TRBV3-1/TRBV3-2|TRBJ1-4
CASSQALTGEKLFF
>TRBV11-3|TRBJ2-1
CASSLGQGKNEQFF
>TRBV14|TRBJ1-2
CASSQGQNYGYTF
>TRBV7-2|TRBJ2-7
CASSLVHRETYEQYF
>TRBV4-2|TRBJ2-1
CASSQDPRGRTVRRNEQFF
>TRBV20-1|TRBJ1-5
CSASRDRGVGNQPQHF
>TRBV6-5|TRBJ2-7
CASRDLLQGREQYF
>TRBV30|TRBJ2-1
CASRGASGSYNEQFF
>TRBV27|TRBJ2-2
CASSTRTGRITGELFF
>TRBV19|TRBJ2-7
CASSTTGVQTYEQYF
>TRBV3-1/TRBV3-2|TRBJ1-2
CASSHGLRGNYGYTF
>TRBV4-1|TRBJ1-6
CASSQDGGGRRSPLHF